The entry below describes one TCR beta chain. There are 14 residues in the CDR3. Germline-derived CDR1 and CDR2 are LGHDT and YNNKEL (reference sequence). V was pared by 1 base and J by 8 bases, with 11 bases between. This entry is derived from a study of blood T cell repertoires in COVID-19. At the level of the study: In each case, the material was cDNA or gDNA derived from T cells, B-cell-depleted T cells, or PBMCs.

Original processing methods: Nucleated cell counts were estimated from reference gene primer amplification. The method was immunoSEQ multiplex PCR; TCRdb's version includes in-frame clones alone and lacks a portion of them. Clone size and V and J calls were adopted from that table, with D and trimming inferred from the DNA. The sample records roughly 220,000 clones, 80% being singletons. The sequence was collected from a woman aged 70-85 years with acute or convalescent COVID-19. The gene calls are TRBV3-1 (or the pseudogene TRBV3-2) and TRBJ1-4, with a weak D call TRBD1 (6 bases). The specimen was peripheral blood. The CDR3 loop is CASSQGGPSEKLFF. CDR3 DNA sequence: TGTGCCAGCAGCCAAGGGGGGCCTTCCGAAAAACTGTTTTTT.